The 22 T cell receptor beta chains below all came from one sample that was sequenced in a study of cytomegalovirus exposure and HLA in healthy donors. Researchers ran the PCR with 60 Vbeta and 13 Jbeta primers. Assay used: immunoSEQ multiplex PCR; TCRdb lists only in-frame clones, some missing. The table lists 150,000 or so clones, approximately 82% of them singletons. Source material: PBMCs. All receptors derive from a male donor in good health and CMV-seronegative.

V and J are TRBV6-5 and TRBJ2-7; TRBD2 agrees at 10 bases. This CDR3 region has 14 residues. CDR1 is MNHEY and CDR2 is SVGAGI in the germline V gene. V gave up 5 bases and J gave up 3 bases; unmatched junction bases: 4. CDR3 nucleotides: TGTGCCAGCAGTAAGGGGACTAGCGACTACGAGCAGTACTTC. Its protein is CASSKGTSDYEQYF.

This clone appeared a few times. The chain uses TRBV6-5 and TRBJ1-5; D may be TRBD1 (5 bases). CDR3 length equals 14 residues. V was cut by 8 bases and J by 4 bases, with 15 bases left in between. In germline, CDR1 is MNHEY, CDR2 SVGAGI. This CDR3 is CASHGGGPNQPQHF. The DNA for the CDR3 is TGTGCCAGCCATGGGGGGGGACCGAATCAGCCCCAGCATTTT.

The chain uses TRBV5-1 and TRBJ1-4; the D is unclear. Germline values: CDR1 SGHRS, CDR2 YFSETQ. Trimming took 4 bases from V and 6 from J, leaving 19 bases between them. The CDR3 is 16 amino acids. The CDR3 DNA reads as TGCGCCAGCAGCCCGGTGAGCAGGATAGGTCATGAAAAACTGTTTTTT. This sequence encodes CASSPVSRIGHEKLFF.

The chain links TRBV2 to TRBJ1-1; D might be TRBD1 (5 bases). CDR3 length: 13 residues. The ends were cut back, 7 bases at V and 5 bases at J, with 14 bases in the middle. Germline V gene data show CDR1 as SNHLY and CDR2 as FYNNEI. For the CDR3, the DNA is TGTGCCAGCATGGTAGGGGCCATGACTGAAGCTTTCTTT. This codes for CASMVGAMTEAFF. Together with reference TRBV2 and TRBJ1-1, the CDR3 gives the full variable domain: EPEVTQTPSHQVTQMGQEVILRCVPISNHLYFYWYRQILGQKVEFLVSFYNNEISEKSEIFDDQFSVERPDGSNFTLKIRSTKLEDSAMYFCASMVGAMTEAFFGQGTRLTVV.

The rearrangement joins TRBV7-8 to TRBJ2-7, with D perhaps TRBD2 (6 bases). Germline lookup yields CDR1 SGHVS and CDR2 FQNEAQ. CDR3 size: 14 residues. Between the trimmed V and J ends, which lost 1 base and 5 bases, there was a span of 12 bases. The CDR3 protein is CASSLVRAGNEQYF. In DNA form, the CDR3 reads TGTGCCAGCAGCTTAGTGAGGGCGGGGAACGAGCAGTACTTC.

This clone was observed a few times. V is TRBV9 and J is TRBJ2-3; D ambiguous. Germline V gene lookup returns CDR1 SGDLS and CDR2 YYNGEE. With 0 bases removed from V and 11 bases from J, the gap between germline ends came to 13 bases. This CDR3 is 13 amino acids long. The CDR3 sequence is CASSVGPLRWQYF. CDR3 in DNA: TGTGCCAGCAGCGTAGGTCCGCTACGATGGCAGTATTTT.

The chain joins TRBV15 to TRBJ1-2, with D perhaps TRBD1 (5 bases). The germline gives CDR1 LNHNV, CDR2 YYDKDF (reference sequence). The CDR3 spans 14 residues. Trimming took 3 bases from V and 8 from J, leaving 16 bases between them. CDR3 in DNA: TGTGCCACCAGCAGCTTCGGGACGGCGGGGGGCTACACCTTC. Its translation is CATSSFGTAGGYTF. The full variable domain, completed using reference TRBV15 and TRBJ1-2, is DAMVIQNPRYQVTQFGKPVTLSCSQTLNHNVMYWYQQKSSQAPKLLFHYYDKDFNNEADTPDNFQSRRPNTSFCFLDIRSPGLGDTAMYLCATSSFGTAGGYTFGSGTRLTVV.

The chain carries TRBV14 and TRBJ1-6, with a possible D match to TRBD1 (5 bases). This CDR3 has 13 residues. The germline V gene encodes CDR1 SGHDN and CDR2 FVKESK. V was pared by 4 bases and J by 9 bases, with 10 bases between. The CDR3 reads CASSPEGVSPLHF. Written as DNA, the CDR3 is TGTGCCAGCAGCCCCGAAGGGGTTTCACCCCTCCACTTT.

The chain links TRBV7-3 to TRBJ1-1; D is unclear. From germline, CDR1 is SGHTA and CDR2 FQGTGA. The CDR3 extends over 14 amino acids. The V end lost 5 bases, the J end lost 6 bases, and 16 bases lay between the germline ends. This CDR3 is CASSHDPGTSEAFF. For the CDR3, the DNA is TGTGCCAGCAGCCACGACCCGGGAACATCTGAAGCTTTCTTT.

This sequence joins TRBV2 and TRBJ2-7, with 7 positions matching TRBD1. Germline V gene sequence: CDR1 SNHLY, CDR2 FYNNEI. V was clipped by 4 bases and J by 11 bases; unmatched bases: 8. The CDR3 consists of 12 residues. The CDR3 loop reads CASSGRDSWKYF. In nucleotides, the CDR3 is TGTGCCAGCAGTGGCCGGGACAGTTGGAAGTACTTC.

The CDR3 nucleotides are TGTGCCAGCCTCAACTCGGGACAGGGGGTTAACTATGGCTACACCTTC. This gives the protein CASLNSGQGVNYGYTF. This rearrangement joins TRBV28 to TRBJ1-2; 11 nucleotides agree with TRBD1. Germline V gene data show CDR1 as MDHEN and CDR2 as SYDVKM. The CDR3 loop spans 16 amino acids. V lost 8 bases and J lost 1; bases outside the gene matches: 9.

The chain joins TRBV7-3 to TRBJ2-7; tentatively, D is TRBD2 (5 bases). Germline CDR1 and CDR2: SGHTA and FQGTGA. The germline V and J ends were trimmed by 5 bases and 0 bases, with 11 bases remaining between them. The CDR3 length is 14 residues. The CDR3 is CASSVTTHSYEQYF. For the CDR3, the DNA is TGTGCCAGCAGCGTGACTACCCACTCCTACGAGCAGTACTTC.

The genes are TRBV29-1 and TRBJ2-7, with 7 bases matching TRBD1. CDR3 length equals 16 residues. With 5 bases clipped from V and 1 base from J, the junction kept 14 bases outside the gene matches. Germline V gene data show CDR1 as SQVTM and CDR2 as ANQGSEA. CDR3 protein: CSVILGQGEISYEQYF. The CDR3 region has the DNA TGCAGCGTTATATTAGGGCAGGGGGAAATTTCCTACGAGCAGTACTTC.

This chain uses TRBV5-4 with TRBJ2-1; D unresolved. Germline CDR1 and CDR2: SGHNT and YYREEE (reference sequence). V was trimmed by 4 bases and J by 3 bases, leaving 11 bases between them. The CDR3 spans 14 residues. DNA of the CDR3: TGTGCCAGCAGCGCTAGGAGTAACTACAATGAGCAGTTCTTC. This gives the protein CASSARSNYNEQFF.

The V gene is TRBV7-7, the J gene TRBJ2-5; 9 bases map to TRBD1. The V and J ends lost 3 bases and 5 bases, in that order; junction bases with no gene match: 7. This CDR3 is built from 15 residues. Germline loops: CDR1 SSHAT, CDR2 FNYEAQ (reference sequence). CDR3 sequence (DNA): TGTGCCAGCAGCTTCGACAGGGGGTATGGGGAGACCCAGTACTTC. This sequence encodes CASSFDRGYGETQYF. Supplemented by reference TRBV7-7 and TRBJ2-5, the full variable domain reads GAGVSQSPRYKVTKRGQDVTLRCDPISSHATLYWYQQALGQGPEFLTYFNYEAQPDKSGLPSDRFSAERPEGSISTLTIQRTEQRDSAMYRCASSFDRGYGETQYFGPGTRLLVL.

A few counts support this clone. The chain employs TRBV28 and TRBJ2-2; TRBD2 matches at 7 bases. The V gene's germline CDR1 is MDHEN and CDR2 SYDVKM. Trimming took 1 base from V and 6 from J; bases not matched to a gene: 5. CDR3 size: 15 residues. CDR3 nucleotides: TGTGCCAGCAGTTTATACCCGGGAGGATCCGGGGAGCTGTTTTTT. This encodes CASSLYPGGSGELFF.

The chain combines TRBV7-2 with TRBJ2-5, with a weak D call TRBD2 (5 bases). V was cut by 3 bases and J by 0 bases, with 11 bases left in between. Germline V gene data show CDR1 as SGHTA and CDR2 as FQGNSA. This CDR3 has 15 amino acids. This chain's CDR3 is CASSFPDWYQETQYF. The CDR3 nucleotides read TGTGCCAGCAGCTTTCCGGACTGGTACCAAGAGACCCAGTACTTC.

The chain links TRBV2 to TRBJ1-6, with D unclear. This CDR3 has 15 residues. Germline V lookup: CDR1 SNHLY, CDR2 FYNNEI. V was trimmed by 7 bases and J by 5 bases, leaving 15 bases between them. In DNA, the CDR3 is TGTGCCAGCACAACCCAACAAGTAAATAATTCACCCCTCCACTTT. Protein: CASTTQQVNNSPLHF.

The V and J genes are TRBV19 and TRBJ1-6, with D possibly being TRBD1 (5 bases). This CDR3 spans 14 amino acids. Germline loops: CDR1 LNHDA, CDR2 SQIVND (reference sequence). Trimming shortened V by 4 bases and J by 7 bases, and 11 bases separated the two germline ends. CDR3 DNA: TGTGCCAGTAGTAAAAGACAGATCAATTCACCCCTCCACTTT. Translated: CASSKRQINSPLHF. The full variable domain, with the rest looked up from reference TRBV19 and TRBJ1-6, is DGGITQSPKYLFRKEGQNVTLSCEQNLNHDAMYWYRQDPGQGLRLIYYSQIVNDFQKGDIAEGYSVSREKKESFPLTVTSAQKNPTAFYLCASSKRQINSPLHFGNGTRLTVT.

In its sample, this clone was seen once. The V and J genes are TRBV7-2 and TRBJ1-5; D remains unclear. Germline V gene data show CDR1 as SGHTA and CDR2 as FQGNSA. Trimming shortened V by 1 base and J by 6 bases, and 10 bases separated the two germline ends. The CDR3 is made up of 14 amino acids. The CDR3 DNA sequence: TGTGCCAGCAGCTTAGGCGCGGAGTTTCAGCCCCAGCATTTT. Translating it yields CASSLGAEFQPQHF.

The V call is TRBV5-1, the J call TRBJ2-3; 7 nucleotides match TRBD1. Germline loops: CDR1 SGHRS, CDR2 YFSETQ. This CDR3 is built from 12 residues. The ends lost 4 bases at V and 6 bases at J; junction bases unmatched: 2. The CDR3: CASSQGVDTQYF. The DNA for the CDR3 is TGCGCCAGCAGCCAGGGGGTCGATACGCAGTATTTT.

The chain combines TRBV5-4 with TRBJ1-2; a possible D gene is TRBD1 (6 bases). V was trimmed by 0 bases and J by 2 bases, leaving 14 bases between them. This CDR3 region has 16 residues. The germline gives CDR1 SGHNT, CDR2 YYREEE (reference sequence). This chain's CDR3 is CASSLVRGASNYGYTF. The CDR3 DNA follows: TGTGCCAGCAGCTTGGTGCGGGGGGCCTCGAACTATGGCTACACCTTC.